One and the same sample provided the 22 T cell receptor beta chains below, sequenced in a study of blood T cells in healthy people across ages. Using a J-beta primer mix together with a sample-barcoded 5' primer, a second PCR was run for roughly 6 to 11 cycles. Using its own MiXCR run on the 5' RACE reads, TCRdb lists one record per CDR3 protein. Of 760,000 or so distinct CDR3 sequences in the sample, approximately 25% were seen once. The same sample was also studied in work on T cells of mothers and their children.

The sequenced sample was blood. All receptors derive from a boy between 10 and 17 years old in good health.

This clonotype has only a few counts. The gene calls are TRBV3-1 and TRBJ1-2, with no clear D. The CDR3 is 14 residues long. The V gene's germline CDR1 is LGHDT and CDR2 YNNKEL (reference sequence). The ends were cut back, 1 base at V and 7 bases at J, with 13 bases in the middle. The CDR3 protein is CASSQGVGPGGYTF. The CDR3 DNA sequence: TGTGCCAGCAGCCAAGGGGTTGGACCTGGTGGCTACACCTTC.

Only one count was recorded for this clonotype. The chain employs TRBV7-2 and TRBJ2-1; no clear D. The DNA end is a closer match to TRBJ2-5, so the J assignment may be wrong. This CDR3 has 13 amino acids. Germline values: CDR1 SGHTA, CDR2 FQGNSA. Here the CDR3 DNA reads TGTGCCAGCAGAGAACCCGCGTGGGAGACCCAGTACTTC. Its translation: CASREPAWETQYF.

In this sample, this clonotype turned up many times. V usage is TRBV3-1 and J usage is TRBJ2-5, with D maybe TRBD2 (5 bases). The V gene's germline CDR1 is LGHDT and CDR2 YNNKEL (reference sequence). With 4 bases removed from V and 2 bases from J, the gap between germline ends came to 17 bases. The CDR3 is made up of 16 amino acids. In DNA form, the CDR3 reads TGTGCCAGCAGCCTACAAACCAGCGGAAATCAAGAGACCCAGTACTTC. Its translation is CASSLQTSGNQETQYF.

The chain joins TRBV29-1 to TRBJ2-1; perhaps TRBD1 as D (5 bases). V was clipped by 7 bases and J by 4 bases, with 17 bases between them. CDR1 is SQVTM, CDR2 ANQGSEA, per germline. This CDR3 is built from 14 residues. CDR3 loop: CSADQGGAYNEQFF. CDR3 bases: TGCAGCGCGGATCAGGGTGGGGCATACAATGAGCAGTTCTTC.

The CDR3 DNA reads TGTGCCAGCAGCCCGAGCGACAGGGTTATCCTCTCTGGGGCCAACGTCCTGACTTTC. Translation: CASSPSDRVILSGANVLTF. The J gene is TRBJ2-6, the V gene TRBV5-6, with 7 nucleotides matching TRBD1. After removal of 4 bases from V and 0 bases from J, the junction contained 13 bases not matched to a gene. This CDR3 has 19 residues. CDR1 SGHDT and CDR2 YYEEEE come from the germline V gene.

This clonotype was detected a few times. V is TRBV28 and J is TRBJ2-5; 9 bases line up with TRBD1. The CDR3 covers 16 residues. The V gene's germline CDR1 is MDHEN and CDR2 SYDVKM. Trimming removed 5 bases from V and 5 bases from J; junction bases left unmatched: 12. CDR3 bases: TGTGCCAGCAGTCCGACGGACAGGGGTCCAGAGGAGACCCAGTACTTC. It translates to CASSPTDRGPEETQYF.

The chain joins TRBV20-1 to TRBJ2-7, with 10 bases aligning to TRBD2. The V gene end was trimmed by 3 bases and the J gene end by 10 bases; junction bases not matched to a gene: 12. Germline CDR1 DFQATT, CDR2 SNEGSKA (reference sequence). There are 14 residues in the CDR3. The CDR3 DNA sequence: TGCAGTGCTAGGAAACAGCGGGAGGGAATCGGACAGTACTTC. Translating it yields CSARKQREGIGQYF.

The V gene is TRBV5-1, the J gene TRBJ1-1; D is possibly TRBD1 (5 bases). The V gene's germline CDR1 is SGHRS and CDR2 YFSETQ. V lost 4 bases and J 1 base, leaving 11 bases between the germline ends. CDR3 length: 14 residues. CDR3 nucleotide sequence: TGCGCCAGCAGCCCCGGGGCGGGGAACACTGAAGCTTTCTTT. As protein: CASSPGAGNTEAFF.

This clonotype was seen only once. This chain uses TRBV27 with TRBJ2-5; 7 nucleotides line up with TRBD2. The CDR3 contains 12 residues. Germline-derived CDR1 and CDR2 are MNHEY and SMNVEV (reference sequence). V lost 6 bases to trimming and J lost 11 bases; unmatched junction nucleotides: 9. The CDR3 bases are TGTGCCAGCAGCAGAGAGCGGGGAGAGCAGTACTTC. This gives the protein CASSRERGEQYF.

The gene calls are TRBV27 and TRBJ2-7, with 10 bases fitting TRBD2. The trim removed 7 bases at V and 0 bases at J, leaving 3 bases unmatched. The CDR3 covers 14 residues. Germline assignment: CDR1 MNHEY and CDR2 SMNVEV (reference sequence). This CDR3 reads CASKIAGGSYEQYF. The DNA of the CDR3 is TGTGCCAGCAAAATAGCGGGAGGCTCCTACGAGCAGTACTTC.

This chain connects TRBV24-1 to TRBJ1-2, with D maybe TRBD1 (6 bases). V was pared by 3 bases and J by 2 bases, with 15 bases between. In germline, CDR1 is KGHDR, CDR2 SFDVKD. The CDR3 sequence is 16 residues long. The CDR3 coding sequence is TGTGCCACCAGTGATCCCGCCCGGGGGGCGAACTATGGCTACACCTTC. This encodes CATSDPARGANYGYTF.

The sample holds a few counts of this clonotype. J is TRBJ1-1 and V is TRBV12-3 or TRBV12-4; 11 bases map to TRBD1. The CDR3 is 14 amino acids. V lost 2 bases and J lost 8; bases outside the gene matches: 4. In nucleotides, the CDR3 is TGTGCCAGCAGTTTATTGGGACAGGGGGGGGAAGCTTTCTTT. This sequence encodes CASSLLGQGGEAFF.

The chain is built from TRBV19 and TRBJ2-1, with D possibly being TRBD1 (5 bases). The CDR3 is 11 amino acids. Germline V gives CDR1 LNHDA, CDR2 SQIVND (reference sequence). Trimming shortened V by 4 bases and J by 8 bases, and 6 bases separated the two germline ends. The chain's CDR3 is CASSKGDEQFF. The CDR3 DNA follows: TGTGCCAGTAGTAAAGGGGATGAGCAGTTCTTC.

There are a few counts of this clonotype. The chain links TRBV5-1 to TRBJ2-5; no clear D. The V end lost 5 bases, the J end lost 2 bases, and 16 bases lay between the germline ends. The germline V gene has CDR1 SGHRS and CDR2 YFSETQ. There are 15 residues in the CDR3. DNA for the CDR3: TGCGCCAGCAGACCTGGTTGGACGGCTCAAGAGACCCAGTACTTC. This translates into CASRPGWTAQETQYF. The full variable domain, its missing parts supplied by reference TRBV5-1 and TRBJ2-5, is KAGVTQTPRYLIKTRGQQVTLSCSPISGHRSVSWYQQTPGQGLQFLFEYFSETQRNKGNFPGRFSGRQFSNSRSEMNVSTLELGDSALYLCASRPGWTAQETQYFGPGTRLLVL.

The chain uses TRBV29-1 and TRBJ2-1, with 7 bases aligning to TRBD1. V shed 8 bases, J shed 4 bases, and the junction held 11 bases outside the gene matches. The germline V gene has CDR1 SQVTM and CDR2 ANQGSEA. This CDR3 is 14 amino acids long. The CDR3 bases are TGCAGCACCTATGGACAGGCAGCGTACAATGAGCAGTTCTTC. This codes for CSTYGQAAYNEQFF.

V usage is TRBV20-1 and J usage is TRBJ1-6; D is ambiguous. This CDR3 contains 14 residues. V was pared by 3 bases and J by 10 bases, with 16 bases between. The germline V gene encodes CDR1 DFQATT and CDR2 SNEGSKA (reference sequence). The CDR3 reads CSASLGEVGSPLHF. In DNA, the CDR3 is TGCAGTGCTAGTCTCGGGGAGGTAGGGTCACCCCTCCACTTT.

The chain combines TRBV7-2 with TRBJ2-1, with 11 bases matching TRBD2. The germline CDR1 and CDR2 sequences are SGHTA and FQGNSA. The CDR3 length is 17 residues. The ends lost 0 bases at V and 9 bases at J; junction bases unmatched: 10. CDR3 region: CASSLAYSGGANAEQFF. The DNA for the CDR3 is TGTGCCAGCAGCTTAGCGTATAGCGGGGGGGCGAACGCTGAGCAGTTCTTC.

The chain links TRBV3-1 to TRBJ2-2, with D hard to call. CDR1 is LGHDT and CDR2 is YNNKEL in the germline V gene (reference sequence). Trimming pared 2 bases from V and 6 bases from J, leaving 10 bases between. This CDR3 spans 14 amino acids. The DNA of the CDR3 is TGTGCCAGCAGCCAACAAGGGCCGGCCGGGGAGCTGTTTTTT. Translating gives CASSQQGPAGELFF.

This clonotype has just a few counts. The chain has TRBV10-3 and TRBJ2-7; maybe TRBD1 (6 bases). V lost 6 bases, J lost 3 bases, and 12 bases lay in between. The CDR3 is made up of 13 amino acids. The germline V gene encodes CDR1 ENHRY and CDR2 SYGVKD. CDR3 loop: CAIREGQSYEQYF. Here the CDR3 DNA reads TGTGCCATCAGGGAAGGACAGAGCTACGAGCAGTACTTC.

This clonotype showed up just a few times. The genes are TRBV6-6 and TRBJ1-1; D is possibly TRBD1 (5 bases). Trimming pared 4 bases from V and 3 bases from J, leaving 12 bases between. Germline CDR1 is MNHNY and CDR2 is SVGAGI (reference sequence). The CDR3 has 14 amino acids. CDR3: CASSSSNRYTEAFF. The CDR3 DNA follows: TGTGCCAGCAGTTCCTCGAACAGGTACACTGAAGCTTTCTTT.

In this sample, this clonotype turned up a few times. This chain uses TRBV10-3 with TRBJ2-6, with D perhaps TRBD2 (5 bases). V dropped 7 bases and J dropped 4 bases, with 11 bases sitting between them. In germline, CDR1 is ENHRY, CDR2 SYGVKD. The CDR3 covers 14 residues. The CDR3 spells CAIKAGDGANVLTF. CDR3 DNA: TGTGCCATCAAGGCGGGCGACGGGGCCAACGTCCTGACTTTC.

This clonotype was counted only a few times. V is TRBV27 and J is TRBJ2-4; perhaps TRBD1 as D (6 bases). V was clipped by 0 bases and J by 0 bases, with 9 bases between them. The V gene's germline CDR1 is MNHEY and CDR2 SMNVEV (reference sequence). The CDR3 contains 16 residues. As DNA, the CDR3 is TGTGCCAGCAGTTTATCGATGGGGGCAGCCAAAAACATTCAGTACTTC. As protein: CASSLSMGAAKNIQYF.